The present entry profiles one T cell receptor (beta chain) with its context. Its antigen is undetermined. This record belongs to a study of Ad26.COV2.S vaccination and SARS-CoV-2 variants. Study-wide context: The Ad26.COV2.S arm of the COV1001 trial was where the donor was placed.

V was cut by 2 bases and J by 7 bases, with 9 bases left in between. In germline, CDR1 is MNHNY, CDR2 SVGAGI (reference sequence). CDR3 length: 12 amino acids. Sequenced by immunoSEQ multiplex PCR; TCRdb stores in-frame clones only, minus some. The data show about 460,000 clones, approximately 90% seen once. Treatment defined: roughly 19 received Ad26.COV2.S at low or high dose, single or two shots; five or six received placebo; per-sample allocation not given. Samples were taken on day 63 after the first vaccine or placebo injection. Whole-study findings and limits: Breadth measured for non-spike TCRs was similar across vaccine and placebo recipients. Responses of T cells in total may have been underestimated by the TCR breadth and depth analyses.

The source is a person aged 18-60 years who received the Ad26.COV2.S COVID-19 vaccine or a placebo. The specimen comprised peripheral blood, sampled in a trial of Ad26.COV2.S vaccine versus placebo. The gene calls are TRBV6-6 and TRBJ2-7; TRBD2 might be the D (5 bases). The CDR3 is CASSYRPGEQYF. CDR3 DNA: TGTGCCAGCAGTTACCGGCCGGGGGAGCAGTACTTC.